A selection of T cell receptor beta chains follows, all from one sample in a study of CD8+CD57+ T cells in acquired aplastic anemia. TCRdb processed the reads anew with MiXCR; each CDR3 protein has one entry. Among hundreds of thousands of distinct CDR3 sequences listed, around 30% were seen once. Sequencing was done on a sample of sorted CD4+, CD8+, or CD8+CD57+ T cells (not recorded which) from PBMCs. The receptors here all came from a human donor with aplastic anemia. The CDR3 runs from the conserved cysteine through the conserved F or W. Each record gives: V gene, J gene, D gene, clone size, CDR3 DNA, CDR3 protein. The D gene is left open where the match is weak. For some rows the clone size is stated as once, few or many, or as a class when expanded; others skip it.

>TRBV7-8|TRBJ2-7|TRBD2|many
TGTGCCAGCAGCTTTAGCGGGGTCTCCTACGAGCAGTACTTC
CASSFSGVSYEQYF
>TRBV20-1|TRBJ2-5|-|few
TGCAGTGCTAGTACCCCGCTCCAGGGAGAGACCCAGTACTTC
CSASTPLQGETQYF
>TRBV9|TRBJ2-6|-|many
TGTGCCAGCAGCGCTGGGCTGGGCGCCTCCTCTGGGGCCAACGTCCTGACTTTC
CASSAGLGASSGANVLTF
>TRBV19|TRBJ2-1|TRBD1|few
TGTGCCAGTAGTGCGGACAGGCTTAGCTCCTACAATGAGCAGTTCTTC
CASSADRLSSYNEQFF
>TRBV2|TRBJ2-3|-|many
TGTGCCAGCAGTGAAGGAGGGTATACGCAGTATTTT
CASSEGGYTQYF
>TRBV6-5|TRBJ1-2|TRBD1|-
TGTGCCAGCAGTTATTCTCCGCCGGGACAGAGCTATGGCTACACCTTC
CASSYSPPGQSYGYTF
>TRBV7-8|TRBJ1-6|-|-
TGTGCCAGCAGCTTAAGACAGAGCTCCTATAATTCACCCCTCCACTTT
CASSLRQSSYNSPLHF
>TRBV7-2|TRBJ1-4|-|-
TGTGCCAGCAGCTTAAAGAGGGAGATTGAAAAACCGTTTTTT
CASSLKREIEKPFF
>TRBV7-9|TRBJ2-7|-|few
TGTGCCAGCAGCCGAGGGGCAAGGTACTTC
CASSRGARYF
>TRBV25-1|TRBJ1-1|-|many
TGTGCCAGCAGTGAGCCTATCAGAAACACTGAAGCTTTCTTT
CASSEPIRNTEAFF
>TRBV20-1|TRBJ2-5|-|few
TGCAGTGCTAGACGGGCCAGCTCAATTCAAGAGACCCAGTACTTC
CSARRASSIQETQYF
>TRBV12-3/TRBV12-4|TRBJ2-7|TRBD1|-
TGTGCCAGCAGTCCCGGACAGGGGGCAGTTTACGAGCAGTACTTC
CASSPGQGAVYEQYF
>TRBV24-1|TRBJ2-3|-|few
TGTGCCACCAGTACGGGAACAGATACGCAGTATTTT
CATSTGTDTQYF
>TRBV2|TRBJ2-4|TRBD2|-
TGTGCCAGCAGAAACGTAGCGGGGGCCAAAAACATTCAGTACTTC
CASRNVAGAKNIQYF
>TRBV14|TRBJ2-7|-|few
TGTGCCTGGACCCAACTCGCCTACGAGCAGTACTTC
CAWTQLAYEQYF
>TRBV29-1|TRBJ2-3|TRBD1|many
TGCAGCGTTACCGGACAGGTCAGCACAGATACGCAGTATTTT
CSVTGQVSTDTQYF
>TRBV19|TRBJ1-2|-|-
TGTGCCAGTCAACCCGCGGGGGCAGGGGAATATGGCTACACCTTC
CASQPAGAGEYGYTF
>TRBV20-1|TRBJ1-5|-|-
TGCAGTGGGTTAGCAGGGGTGAGCAATCAGCCCCAGCATTTT
CSGLAGVSNQPQHF
>TRBV15|TRBJ1-2|-|-
TGTGCCACCAGCAGAGTGGGGGGCCCTGACTATGGCTACACCTTC
CATSRVGGPDYGYTF
>TRBV4-1|TRBJ1-2|-|few
TGCGCCAGCAGCCACGCGGGACTGGCATTGGGGAAGGATGGCTACACCTTC
CASSHAGLALGKDGYTF
>TRBV12-3/TRBV12-4|TRBJ2-7|TRBD2|-
TGTGCCAGCTTAGATACTAGCGCATCCTACGAGCAGTACTTC
CASLDTSASYEQYF
>TRBV11-1|TRBJ2-1|TRBD1|-
TGTGCCAGCAGCCCCTTGGGACAGGTTCCCAACAATGAGCAGTTCTTC
CASSPLGQVPNNEQFF
>TRBV10-2|TRBJ2-7|TRBD2|-
TGTGCCACCACCTCGACGGGGGGGCTTTGGGAGCAGTACTTC
CATTSTGGLWEQYF
>TRBV24-1|TRBJ2-1|TRBD1|many
TGTGCCACCAGTGATTCCGGGACAGAATCTTACAATGAGCAGTTCTTC
CATSDSGTESYNEQFF